Shown below are 28 T cell receptor beta chains from a single sample sequenced in a study of cytomegalovirus exposure and HLA in healthy donors. PCR used 60 Vbeta primers and 13 Jbeta primers. Clones were sequenced by immunoSEQ multiplex PCR, and TCRdb holds only the in-frame ones, with some missing. The sample consists of fewer than 200,000 clones, about two thirds of them appearing once. The sequenced sample consisted of PBMCs. All receptors come from a woman between 25 and 40 years old in good health and CMV-seronegative.

This clone was seen a single time. This chain connects TRBV7-9 to TRBJ2-7, with a tentative D call TRBD2 (5 bases). The CDR3 runs 13 residues. V was shortened by 6 bases and J by 5 bases, with 14 bases between the two germline ends. In germline, CDR1 is SEHNR, CDR2 FQNEAQ (reference sequence). The CDR3 spells CASSTGKVNEQYF. DNA for the CDR3: TGTGCCAGCAGTACGGGGAAGGTAAACGAGCAGTACTTC.

V and J are TRBV11-2 and TRBJ2-7, with 7 positions matching TRBD1. Trimming at V came to 0 bases and at J to 4 bases, leaving 12 bases not matched to a gene. There are 17 residues in the CDR3. Germline CDR1 is SGHAT and CDR2 is FQNNGV. The CDR3 loop is CASSLDAGRGPIYEQYF. CDR3 DNA: TGTGCCAGCAGCTTAGATGCCGGTAGGGGGCCTATTTACGAGCAGTACTTC.

The V call is TRBV19, the J call TRBJ2-1, with 10 bases that match TRBD2. Germline V lookup: CDR1 LNHDA, CDR2 SQIVND (reference sequence). CDR3 length: 15 residues. Trimming took 8 bases from V and 0 from J; bases not matched to a gene: 4. In DNA form, the CDR3 reads TGTGCCAGTGCCGGACTAGCGGACTCCTACAATGAGCAGTTCTTC. It yields the protein CASAGLADSYNEQFF.

This clone was picked up a small number of times. The chain couples TRBV2 to TRBJ2-3, with 7 bases fitting TRBD1. In germline, CDR1 is SNHLY, CDR2 FYNNEI. This CDR3 is built from 14 residues. The V and J ends lost 3 bases and 4 bases, in that order; junction bases with no gene match: 4. The CDR3 reads CASSDSRGSDTQYF. The CDR3, as DNA: TGTGCCAGCAGTGATTCCAGGGGGTCAGATACGCAGTATTTT.

V and J are TRBV28 and TRBJ2-1, with TRBD2 identical over 9 bases. The germline gives CDR1 MDHEN, CDR2 SYDVKM. V shed 5 bases, J shed 7 bases, and the junction held 3 bases outside the gene matches. The CDR3 consists of 13 residues. The CDR3 DNA reads TGTGCCAGCAGTACTAGCGGGTGGAATGAGCAGTTCTTC. Translation: CASSTSGWNEQFF.

V usage is TRBV27 and J usage is TRBJ2-7; 7 nucleotides line up with TRBD1. The CDR3 is 17 amino acids. Germline loops: CDR1 MNHEY, CDR2 SMNVEV (reference sequence). V trimming: 3 bases; J trimming: 6 bases; junction bases outside the gene matches: 17. The CDR3 nucleotides read TGTGCCAGCAGTTTGGTTTCCTATGGGGGACAGCACAGCGAGCAGTACTTC. This translates into CASSLVSYGGQHSEQYF.

The chain joins TRBV4-1 to TRBJ2-7; 7 positions match TRBD1. V lost 1 base and J lost 1; bases outside the gene matches: 4. The V gene's germline CDR1 is MGHRA and CDR2 YSYEKL. The CDR3 sequence is 15 residues long. This CDR3 reads CASSQVTGVSYEQYF. CDR3 bases: TGCGCCAGCAGCCAAGTTACAGGGGTGTCCTACGAGCAGTACTTC.

The chain joins TRBV28 to TRBJ1-2; D is ambiguous. This CDR3 comprises 15 residues. The germline V gene encodes CDR1 MDHEN and CDR2 SYDVKM. Trimming removed 5 bases from V and 4 bases from J, with 17 bases in between. CDR3 amino acids: CASSPPASQAYGYTF. The DNA of the CDR3 is TGTGCCAGCAGTCCGCCGGCCTCTCAGGCCTATGGCTACACCTTC.

The chain uses TRBV27 and TRBJ1-5, with unresolved D. The germline V gene has CDR1 MNHEY and CDR2 SMNVEV (reference sequence). The ends were cut back, 2 bases at V and 3 bases at J, with 5 bases in the middle. The CDR3 runs 13 residues. The chain's CDR3 is CASSLTSNQPQHF. The CDR3 DNA is TGTGCCAGCAGTTTAACTTCCAATCAGCCCCAGCATTTT.

This chain connects TRBV4-1 to TRBJ2-7, with D perhaps matching TRBD2 (5 bases). Germline CDR1 reads MGHRA; CDR2 reads YSYEKL. V was pared by 3 bases and J by 5 bases, with 17 bases between. The length of the CDR3 is 15 residues. The CDR3 coding sequence is TGCGCCAGCAGCCAGGCCCCCGGGGAGTACGACGAGCAGTACTTC. Amino acid sequence: CASSQAPGEYDEQYF.

The rearrangement uses TRBV28 and TRBJ2-7, with D tentatively TRBD2 (5 bases). Looked up from germline, CDR1 is MDHEN and CDR2 is SYDVKM. V was clipped by 9 bases and J by 5 bases, with 17 bases between them. The CDR3 sequence is 13 residues long. CDR3 sequence reads: CASRSGSKDEQYF. The DNA of the CDR3 is TGTGCCAGTAGATCGGGAAGCAAGGACGAGCAGTACTTC.

This clone came up a few times. The chain uses TRBV11-2 and TRBJ2-2; 7 bases fit TRBD1. Germline-derived CDR1 and CDR2 are SGHAT and FQNNGV. The CDR3 spans 13 residues. Trimming removed 5 bases from V and 6 bases from J; junction bases left unmatched: 3. The CDR3 protein is CASSPQGAGELFF. The CDR3 coding sequence is TGTGCCAGCAGCCCCCAGGGGGCCGGGGAGCTGTTTTTT. The full variable domain, with the rest looked up from reference TRBV11-2 and TRBJ2-2, is EAGVAQSPRYKIIEKRQSVAFWCNPISGHATLYWYQQILGQGPKLLIQFQNNGVVDDSQLPKDRFSAERLKGVDSTLKIQPAKLEDSAVYLCASSPQGAGELFFGEGSRLTVL.

V usage is TRBV12-5 and J usage is TRBJ2-7, with D maybe TRBD1 (6 bases). This CDR3 has 15 amino acids. The ends were cut back, 0 bases at V and 5 bases at J, with 14 bases in the middle. Germline CDR1 reads LGHNT; CDR2 reads FRNRAP. The CDR3 sequence is CASGLVQGIFHEQYF. The CDR3 DNA follows: TGTGCTAGTGGTTTGGTACAGGGAATCTTCCACGAGCAGTACTTC.

This clone has only a few counts. The chain combines TRBV19 with TRBJ2-5; 9 bases line up with TRBD2. CDR1 LNHDA and CDR2 SQIVND come from the germline V gene (reference sequence). With 3 bases clipped from V and 2 bases from J, the junction kept 4 bases outside the gene matches. The CDR3 consists of 15 residues. The CDR3 reads CASSMPSGDQETQYF. CDR3 sequence (DNA): TGTGCCAGTAGTATGCCTAGCGGGGATCAAGAGACCCAGTACTTC.

The gene calls are TRBV13 and TRBJ2-1, with D perhaps matching TRBD2 (6 bases). The CDR3 covers 17 residues. In germline, CDR1 is PRHDT, CDR2 FYEKMQ (reference sequence). V lost 5 bases to trimming and J lost 7 bases, with 24 bases between them. The CDR3 nucleotides read TGTGCCAGCAGCCCGACCCGGACCCGGGGGTTGATGAATGAGCAGTTCTTC. Amino acid sequence: CASSPTRTRGLMNEQFF.

Concerning this clone itself: The junction departs from the called germline gene at one end, perhaps through a read error. The chain couples TRBV7-9 to TRBJ1-1; 8 bases agree with TRBD1. Germline V gene data show CDR1 as SEHNR and CDR2 as FQNEAQ (reference sequence). The CDR3 is 16 residues long. CDR3 in DNA: TGTTCCAGCAGCCACAGTCCCGGGACAGGGAACACTGAAGCTTTCTTT. Protein product: CSSSHSPGTGNTEAFF.

V and J are TRBV7-9 and TRBJ2-1; TRBD1 is a possible D gene (6 bases). This CDR3 comprises 14 residues. Germline assignment: CDR1 SEHNR and CDR2 FQNEAQ (reference sequence). V was trimmed by 5 bases and J by 5 bases, leaving 13 bases between them. The CDR3 loop reads CASSPIGQNNEQFF. The CDR3 DNA sequence: TGTGCCAGCAGCCCCATCGGACAGAACAATGAGCAGTTCTTC.

This chain links TRBV12-5 with TRBJ1-1; TRBD1 matches at 7 bases. CDR3 length: 13 amino acids. Germline CDR1 and CDR2: LGHNT and FRNRAP. V lost 1 base and J lost 6; bases outside the gene matches: 2. The CDR3 region has the DNA TGTGCTAGTGGTTTGGGACAGGGCCCTGAAGCTTTCTTT. It translates to CASGLGQGPEAFF.

The chain employs TRBV29-1 and TRBJ2-3; D is perhaps TRBD2 (5 bases). This CDR3 comprises 15 residues. Per germline, CDR1 SQVTM and CDR2 ANQGSEA. The V and J ends lost 2 bases and 1 base respectively, with 13 bases between them. The CDR3: CSVELGLPGTDTQYF. CDR3 bases: TGCAGCGTTGAACTTGGACTGCCTGGCACAGATACGCAGTATTTT.

The chain combines TRBV9 with TRBJ1-4, with TRBD1 matching over 7 bases. The length of the CDR3 is 16 residues. Germline V lookup: CDR1 SGDLS, CDR2 YYNGEE. The trim removed 4 bases at V and 4 bases at J, leaving 10 bases unmatched. This CDR3 is CASSPTTGFGNEKLFF. In DNA form, the CDR3 reads TGTGCCAGCAGCCCGACGACAGGGTTTGGTAATGAAAAACTGTTTTTT.

The rearrangement links TRBV9 to TRBJ2-1; D possibly corresponds to TRBD2 (5 bases). The ends were cut back, 7 bases at V and 7 bases at J, with 18 bases in the middle. This CDR3 comprises 14 residues. Germline values: CDR1 SGDLS, CDR2 YYNGEE. In nucleotides, the CDR3 is TGTGCCAGCCGCCCCCCCGGGCGGGTAAATGAGCAGTTCTTC. It specifies CASRPPGRVNEQFF.

The chain has TRBV7-2 and TRBJ2-2; D is uncertain. The CDR3 consists of 14 residues. Germline V lookup: CDR1 SGHTA, CDR2 FQGNSA. Trimming stripped 1 base from V and 6 bases from J, with 9 bases between. This CDR3 is CASSLVQSSGELFF. The CDR3 coding sequence is TGTGCCAGCAGCTTAGTACAATCGTCCGGGGAGCTGTTTTTT.

This clone has a single count. V is TRBV5-4 and J is TRBJ2-7; 7 bases are a match to TRBD2. Per the germline V gene, CDR1 is SGHNT and CDR2 is YYREEE (reference sequence). The CDR3 sequence is 16 residues long. The trim removed 4 bases at V and 0 bases at J, leaving 10 bases unmatched. The chain's CDR3 is CASSNPTSPSSYEQYF. Here the CDR3 DNA reads TGTGCCAGCAGCAACCCGACTAGCCCGAGCTCCTACGAGCAGTACTTC.

This clone occurred a few times. The V and J genes are TRBV5-1 and TRBJ2-5, with D possibly matching TRBD1 (6 bases). Germline values: CDR1 SGHRS, CDR2 YFSETQ. The CDR3 is 15 amino acids. V lost 3 bases, J lost 2 bases, and 14 bases lay in between. CDR3 loop: CASSSLPGQQETQYF. For the CDR3, the DNA is TGCGCCAGCAGCTCCCTACCCGGACAGCAAGAGACCCAGTACTTC. The full variable domain, rest sourced from reference TRBV5-1 and TRBJ2-5, is KAGVTQTPRYLIKTRGQQVTLSCSPISGHRSVSWYQQTPGQGLQFLFEYFSETQRNKGNFPGRFSGRQFSNSRSEMNVSTLELGDSALYLCASSSLPGQQETQYFGPGTRLLVL.

This chain links TRBV6-1 with TRBJ1-2; D perhaps matches TRBD1 (5 bases). Germline V gene sequence: CDR1 MNHNS, CDR2 SASEGT. There are 14 residues in the CDR3. V lost 0 bases to trimming and J lost 8 bases, with 13 bases between them. As DNA, the CDR3 is TGTGCCAGCAGTGAAGCGCTTCAGGGAGGGGGCTACACCTTC. Translated: CASSEALQGGGYTF.

V usage is TRBV27 and J usage is TRBJ1-6; a possible D gene is TRBD1 (6 bases). The CDR3 sequence is 16 residues long. V was cut by 5 bases and J by 4 bases, with 15 bases left in between. From germline, CDR1 is MNHEY and CDR2 SMNVEV (reference sequence). The CDR3 DNA reads TGTGCCAGCAGTAACCCGGGACAACGGTATAATTCACCCCTCCACTTT. This gives the protein CASSNPGQRYNSPLHF.

The rearrangement uses TRBV4-1 and TRBJ1-1; no reliable D call. The germline gives CDR1 MGHRA, CDR2 YSYEKL. The germline V and J ends were trimmed by 8 bases and 3 bases, with 10 bases remaining between them. The CDR3 is 12 residues long. DNA for the CDR3: TGCGCCAGCGGTCAGTTGTACACTGAAGCTTTCTTT. Translated, it gives CASGQLYTEAFF.

This clone was observed a few times. The chain uses TRBV6-5 and TRBJ2-1; 10 bases agree with TRBD2. Trimming at V came to 2 bases and at J to 4 bases, leaving 2 bases not matched to a gene. The CDR3 covers 15 residues. Germline V gives CDR1 MNHEY, CDR2 SVGAGI. The CDR3 protein is CASSYDSGGYNEQFF. The DNA for the CDR3 is TGTGCCAGCAGTTACGATAGCGGGGGGTACAATGAGCAGTTCTTC.